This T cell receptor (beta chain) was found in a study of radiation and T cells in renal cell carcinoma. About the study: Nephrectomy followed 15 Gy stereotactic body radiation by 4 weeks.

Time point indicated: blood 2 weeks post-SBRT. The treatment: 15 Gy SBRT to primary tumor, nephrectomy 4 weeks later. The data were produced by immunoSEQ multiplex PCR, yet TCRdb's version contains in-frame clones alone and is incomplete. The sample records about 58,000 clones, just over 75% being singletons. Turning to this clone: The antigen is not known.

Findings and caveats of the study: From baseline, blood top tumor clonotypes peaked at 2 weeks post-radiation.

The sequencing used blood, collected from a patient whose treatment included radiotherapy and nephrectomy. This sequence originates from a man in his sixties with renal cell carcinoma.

CDR3 nucleotides: TGTGCCAGTAGTGCCACCCGTCAGGCCGGGGCCAACGTCCTGACTTTC. Protein sequence: CASSATRQAGANVLTF. The gene calls are TRBV19 and TRBJ2-6; D gene ambiguous. Per germline, CDR1 LNHDA and CDR2 SQIVND (reference sequence). The CDR3 spans 16 residues. V gave up 5 bases and J gave up 4 bases, with 15 bases separating them.